Listed here are 20 T cell receptor beta chains from one sample, sequenced in a study of neurological immune-mediated disorders (dated by TCRdb to between 2018 and 2021). Library preparation used 5' RACE. This sample was sequenced with an Illumina HiSeq 2500. TCRdb trimmed public reads at Q25 via fastp, called clones via MiXCR and kept in-frame beta chains. Rows with one shared CDR3 protein collapse into an entry with the most common genes and DNA. Counted in this sample were over 45,000 distinct CDR3 sequences; under 3.5% of them appeared once. Over 12% of the sample is held by the ten biggest clonotypes. Sequenced input: PBMCs. The source of these receptors is a woman aged 50 to 60 with multiple sclerosis.

In its sample, this clonotype was seen many times. CDR3 DNA sequence: TGCAGTGCCGCGTTTTCGGCGGGAGGGATAACGCATGAGCAGTTCTTC. It encodes CSAAFSAGGITHEQFF. The V and J genes are TRBV20-1 and TRBJ2-1; 9 positions match TRBD2. Germline CDR1 DFQATT, CDR2 SNEGSKA (reference sequence). The CDR3 has 16 residues. With V trimmed by 6 bases and J by 8 bases, 17 bases remained unmatched.

This clonotype was counted at least ten times. J is TRBJ1-4 and V is TRBV7-6; D not certain. The CDR3 totals 16 residues. The germline gives CDR1 SGHVS, CDR2 FNYEAQ. The ends were cut back, 4 bases at V and 4 bases at J, with 16 bases in the middle. The DNA for the CDR3 is TGTGCCAGCAGCTCCAGAGCCGGGTCGATTAATGAAAAACTGTTTTTT. The encoded protein is CASSSRAGSINEKLFF.

In this sample, this clonotype turned up many times. The chain combines TRBV7-9 with TRBJ2-5; perhaps D is TRBD1 or TRBD2 (5 bases each). The CDR3 is made up of 13 amino acids. From germline, CDR1 is SEHNR and CDR2 FQNEAQ (reference sequence). V gave up 5 bases and J gave up 5 bases, with 12 bases separating them. CDR3 bases: TGTGCCAGCAGCACCGGGGCGCCGGAGACCCAGTACTTC. The encoded protein is CASSTGAPETQYF.

The sample holds many counts of this clonotype. V gene TRBV29-1 combines with J gene TRBJ2-3; TRBD1 agrees at 7 bases. Germline loops: CDR1 SQVTM, CDR2 ANQGSEA. V trimming: 6 bases; J trimming: 0 bases; junction bases outside the gene matches: 6. This CDR3 has 14 residues. In DNA form, the CDR3 reads TGCAGCGTCCCGGCCAGGGGGAGCACAGATACGCAGTATTTT. Translation: CSVPARGSTDTQYF.

This clonotype was seen at least ten times. The rearrangement links TRBV5-1 to TRBJ2-7; 10 bases align to TRBD2. With 4 bases clipped from V and 2 bases from J, the junction kept 3 bases outside the gene matches. The V gene's germline CDR1 is SGHRS and CDR2 YFSETQ. The length of the CDR3 is 14 residues. The CDR3 sequence: CASSPTSGAYEQYV. The CDR3 DNA reads as TGCGCCAGCAGCCCAACTAGCGGGGCCTACGAGCAGTACGTC.

V gene TRBV19 combines with J gene TRBJ2-2; D assignment may be TRBD1 or TRBD2 (5 bases each). V lost 7 bases to trimming and J lost 2 bases, with 14 bases between them. The CDR3 consists of 15 residues. Germline V gene data show CDR1 as LNHDA and CDR2 as SQIVND (reference sequence). The CDR3 reads CASTHRDGNTGELFF. CDR3 coding DNA: TGTGCCAGTACCCACCGGGACGGTAACACCGGGGAGCTGTTTTTT.

This clonotype was counted only a few times. It may be a read error: a sequence one base away is much more abundant. The rearrangement uses TRBV20-1 and TRBJ2-4; D might be TRBD1 (6 bases). V was trimmed by 4 bases and J by 10 bases, leaving 20 bases between them. The CDR3 is made up of 14 amino acids. The germline gives CDR1 DFQATT, CDR2 SNEGSKA (reference sequence). CDR3 in DNA: TGCAGTGCTACAAACAGGGCGAGGGCGGAAATTCAGTACTTC. Protein: CSATNRARAEIQYF.

This clonotype was observed at least ten times. The rearrangement links TRBV6-6 to TRBJ1-2; 12 bases agree with TRBD1. The CDR3 totals 14 residues. V lost 5 bases to trimming and J lost 8 bases; unmatched junction nucleotides: 6. Germline V gives CDR1 MNHNY, CDR2 SVGAGI (reference sequence). The CDR3 loop is CASSPGQGAGGYTF. CDR3 in DNA: TGTGCCAGCAGTCCGGGACAGGGGGCCGGGGGCTACACCTTC.

This clonotype appeared many times. This chain uses TRBV5-1 with TRBJ1-1; D possibly corresponds to TRBD1 (5 bases). The V and J ends lost 2 bases and 4 bases respectively, with 12 bases between them. Germline assignment: CDR1 SGHRS and CDR2 YFSETQ. The CDR3 length is 14 residues. This chain's CDR3 is CASSLPTGGTEAFF. In DNA, the CDR3 is TGCGCCAGCAGCTTACCCACGGGGGGCACTGAAGCTTTCTTT.

This clonotype was recorded many times. V gene TRBV3-1 combines with J gene TRBJ1-5; D is undetermined. V lost 4 bases to trimming and J lost 6 bases, with 10 bases between them. Germline V lookup: CDR1 LGHDT, CDR2 YNNKEL (reference sequence). This CDR3 has 13 amino acids. CDR3 DNA sequence: TGTGCCAGCAGCCTCAACCAACTTCAGCCCCAGCATTTT. As protein: CASSLNQLQPQHF.

Many counts were recorded for this clonotype. V and J are TRBV3-1 and TRBJ1-2, with 9 bases aligning to TRBD1. The V segment lost 6 bases and the J segment 5 bases; nucleotides outside the gene matches: 13. Looked up from germline, CDR1 is LGHDT and CDR2 is YNNKEL (reference sequence). CDR3 length equals 16 residues. CDR3: CASSQTTGGEQYGYTF. Written as DNA, the CDR3 is TGTGCCAGCAGTCAGACAACAGGGGGCGAACAATATGGCTACACCTTC. The variable domain in full, completed from reference TRBV3-1 and TRBJ1-2, reads DTAVSQTPKYLVTQMGNDKSIKCEQNLGHDTMYWYKQDSKKFLKIMFSYNNKELIINETVPNRFSPKSPDKAHLNLHINSLELGDSAVYFCASSQTTGGEQYGYTFGSGTRLTVV.

There are many counts of this clonotype. This chain uses TRBV5-1 with TRBJ1-1, with 8 bases matching TRBD1. This CDR3 has 14 residues. V lost 5 bases to trimming and J lost 7 bases; unmatched junction nucleotides: 10. Germline CDR1 and CDR2: SGHRS and YFSETQ. The chain's CDR3 is CASRYHRGTDEAFF. In nucleotides, the CDR3 is TGCGCCAGCAGGTACCACAGGGGGACCGATGAAGCTTTCTTT.

This clonotype was detected many times. The chain has TRBV20-1 and TRBJ1-2; 7 bases align to TRBD1. J was trimmed by 4 bases and V by 5 bases; bases with no gene match: 7. The germline gives CDR1 DFQATT, CDR2 SNEGSKA (reference sequence). The CDR3 consists of 13 residues. CDR3 nucleotide sequence: TGCAGTGCTGCAGGGGGATTAGGCTATGGCTACACCTTC. Translation: CSAAGGLGYGYTF.

As for this clonotype: One base away lies a much larger clone, so this may be a sequencing read error. The V call is TRBV28, the J call TRBJ1-5, with D possibly matching TRBD1 (6 bases). The CDR3 is 15 residues long. Germline CDR1 is MDHEN and CDR2 is SYDVKM. The CDR3 DNA sequence: TGTGCCAGCAGTTTCCTGGGGGCAGGCAATCAGCCCCAGAATTTT. Translation: CASSFLGAGNQPQNF.

At least ten counts were recorded for this clonotype. The rearrangement links TRBV29-1 to TRBJ1-1; D remains ambiguous. Trimming removed 7 bases at V and 6 bases at J, with 21 bases between. The CDR3 is made up of 14 amino acids. From germline, CDR1 is SQVTM and CDR2 ANQGSEA. DNA for the CDR3: TGCAGCGCCGCCCAGGTGGAGTACGACCCTGAAGCTTTCTTT. Translated: CSAAQVEYDPEAFF.

This clonotype was counted at least ten times. V is TRBV7-9 and J is TRBJ1-5; tentatively, D is TRBD1 (6 bases). With 3 bases removed from V and 0 bases from J, the gap between germline ends came to 12 bases. From germline, CDR1 is SEHNR and CDR2 FQNEAQ (reference sequence). The CDR3 is 16 residues long. Here the CDR3 DNA reads TGTGCCAGCAGCTTGGACAGACCCTATAGCAATCAGCCCCAGCATTTT. Translation: CASSLDRPYSNQPQHF. The full variable domain, in which reference TRBV7-9 and TRBJ1-5 provide the parts outside the CDR3, is DTGVSQNPRHKITKRGQNVTFRCDPISEHNRLYWYRQTLGQGPEFLTYFQNEAQLEKSRLLSDRFSAERPKGSFSTLEIQRTEQGDSAMYLCASSLDRPYSNQPQHFGDGTRLSIL.

At least ten counts were recorded for this clonotype. This rearrangement joins TRBV7-2 to TRBJ1-1; 7 nucleotides agree with TRBD1. The CDR3 loop spans 15 amino acids. Trimming cost V 5 bases and J 1 base; bases outside gene matches: 7. From germline, CDR1 is SGHTA and CDR2 FQGNSA. The chain's CDR3 is CASSHGDRRNTEAFF. In DNA, the CDR3 is TGTGCCAGCAGCCATGGGGACAGAAGGAACACTGAAGCTTTCTTT.

Many counts were recorded for this clonotype. This sequence may be a read error, since a much larger clone differs from it by one base. The rearrangement links TRBV7-2 to TRBJ2-2; D possibly matches TRBD1 or TRBD2 (5 bases each). Germline values: CDR1 SGHTA, CDR2 FQGNSA. This CDR3 spans 12 amino acids. CDR3 sequence reads: CASSSPSGALFF. The DNA of the CDR3 is TGTGCCAGCAGCTCCCCGTCCGGGGCGCTGTTTTTT. Drawing the rest from reference TRBV7-2 and TRBJ2-2, the complete variable domain is GAGVSQSPSNKVTEKGKDVELRCDPISGHTALYWYRQSLGQGLEFLIYFQGNSAPDKSGLPSDRFSAERTGGSVSTLTIQRTQQEDSAVYLCASSSPSGALFFGEGSRLTVL.

Worth noting for this clonotype: Just one base apart from a much larger clone, this may be a read error. This rearrangement joins TRBV7-2 to TRBJ1-6; a possible D gene is TRBD1 (6 bases). Germline V gives CDR1 SGHTA, CDR2 FQGNSA. With 2 bases removed from V and 12 bases from J, the gap between germline ends came to 11 bases. The CDR3 runs 13 residues. CDR3 bases: TGTGCCAGCAGCTTACCGGAAGGGGGACCCCTCCACTTT. The encoded protein is CASSLPEGGPLHF.

The sample holds many counts of this clonotype. V and J are TRBV7-2 and TRBJ2-2, with 7 bases matching TRBD1. The CDR3 runs to 17 residues. Trimming cost V 5 bases and J 3 bases; bases outside gene matches: 12. Germline values: CDR1 SGHTA, CDR2 FQGNSA. The CDR3 here is CASSDPKRQGHTGELFF. The CDR3 nucleotides read TGTGCCAGCAGCGACCCGAAGCGACAGGGTCACACCGGGGAGCTGTTTTTT.